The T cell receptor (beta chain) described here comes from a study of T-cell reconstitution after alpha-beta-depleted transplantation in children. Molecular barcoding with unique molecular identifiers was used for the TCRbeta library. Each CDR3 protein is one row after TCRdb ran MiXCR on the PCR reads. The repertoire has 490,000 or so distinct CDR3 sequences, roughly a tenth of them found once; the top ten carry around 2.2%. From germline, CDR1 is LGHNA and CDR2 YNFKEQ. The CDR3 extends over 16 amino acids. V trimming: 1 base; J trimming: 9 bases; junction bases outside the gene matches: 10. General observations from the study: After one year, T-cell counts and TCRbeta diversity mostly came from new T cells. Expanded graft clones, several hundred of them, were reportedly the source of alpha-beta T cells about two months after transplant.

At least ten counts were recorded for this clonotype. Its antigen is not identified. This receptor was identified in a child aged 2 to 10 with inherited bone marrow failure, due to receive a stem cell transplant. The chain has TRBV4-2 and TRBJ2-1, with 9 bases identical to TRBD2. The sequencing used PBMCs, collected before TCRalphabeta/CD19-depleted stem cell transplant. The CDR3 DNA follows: TGTGCCAGCAGCCAAGTCCATCGCCTAGCGGGACGTGAGCAGTTCTTC. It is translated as CASSQVHRLAGREQFF.